This T cell receptor (beta chain) was sequenced in a study of cytomegalovirus exposure and HLA in healthy donors. Study summary: Ancestry clustering placed around four fifths of about 400 genotyped donors in the Caucasian-associated cluster.

With respect to this clone: Its antigen remains unidentified.

Trimming left V 4 bases short and J 0 bases short, with 17 bases between. The CDR3 has 18 residues. Per the germline V gene, CDR1 is SGHDT and CDR2 is YYEEEE. General study points: In an earlier analysis, about 87% or about 30%: the productive usage of most TCR beta V segments. In a later analysis, V- and J-gene trimming of beta chains associated with a DCLRE1C missense variant, replicated independently. One cluster of highly shared sequence variants probably arose as a sequencing artifact.

60 Vbeta and 13 Jbeta primers were used in PCR. Profiling relied on immunoSEQ multiplex PCR, and the TCRdb table lists in-frame clones only, not all of them. The sample shows roughly 100,000 clones, roughly four fifths of them seen only once. This chain connects TRBV5-6 to TRBJ1-6; D uncertain. The source of this sequence is a female donor in good health and CMV-seropositive. The sequenced sample consisted of PBMCs. CDR3: CASSLRRPTSSYNSPLHF. DNA for the CDR3: TGTGCCAGCAGCCTCCGGAGGCCTACGAGCTCCTATAATTCACCCCTCCACTTT.